Presented here are 8 T cell receptor beta chains from one specimen sequenced in a study of T cell responses to AZD1222 COVID-19 vaccine. Clones were sequenced by immunoSEQ multiplex PCR, and TCRdb holds only the in-frame ones, with some missing. The data contain around 130,000 clones, around 84% of them singletons. The material sequenced was peripheral blood, taken on day 0 of AZD1222 vaccination. Receptors were obtained from an adult in good health.

V and J are TRBV7-9 and TRBJ1-4; 8 positions agree with TRBD1. CDR1 SEHNR and CDR2 FQNEAQ come from the germline V gene (reference sequence). CDR3 length equals 15 residues. V lost 5 bases, J lost 2 bases, and 4 bases stayed unmatched. The CDR3 reads CASSPRQGTNEKLFF. In DNA, the CDR3 is TGTGCCAGCAGCCCTCGACAGGGGACTAATGAAAAACTGTTTTTT.

The chain carries TRBV14 and TRBJ1-1; TRBD1 matches at 7 bases. CDR1 is SGHDN and CDR2 is FVKESK in the germline V gene. The V and J ends lost 2 bases and 7 bases, in that order; junction bases with no gene match: 1. The CDR3 consists of 12 residues. The CDR3 loop reads CASSQTGVEAFF. The CDR3 DNA reads as TGTGCCAGCAGCCAAACAGGGGTTGAAGCTTTCTTT.

The gene calls are TRBV7-6 and TRBJ1-3, with D hard to call. The CDR3 loop spans 15 amino acids. V gave up 5 bases and J gave up 0 bases, with 11 bases separating them. CDR1 SGHVS and CDR2 FNYEAQ come from the germline V gene. The CDR3 here is CASSPRIRSGNTIYF. CDR3 nucleotides: TGTGCCAGCAGCCCCAGGATCCGCTCTGGAAACACCATATATTTT.

The chain links TRBV28 to TRBJ2-6; D is possibly TRBD1 (5 bases). The V and J ends lost 5 bases and 0 bases respectively, with 8 bases between them. The CDR3 runs to 15 residues. CDR1 and CDR2 from the germline V gene are MDHEN and SYDVKM. Here the CDR3 reads CASSADSSGANVLTF. The CDR3 DNA follows: TGTGCCAGCAGTGCAGACAGCTCTGGGGCCAACGTCCTGACTTTC.

This sequence joins TRBV6-1 and TRBJ2-7; 8 nucleotides line up with TRBD2. This CDR3 has 15 residues. The J segment lost 2 bases and the V segment lost 2 bases, leaving 5 bases of the junction unmatched. CDR1 is MNHNS, CDR2 SASEGT, per germline. The chain's CDR3 is CASSEPGLGPYEQYF. Written as DNA, the CDR3 is TGTGCCAGCAGTGAACCGGGACTAGGGCCCTACGAGCAGTACTTC.

V usage is TRBV6-5 and J usage is TRBJ2-7; 11 bases are shared with TRBD2. TRBJ2-1 explains the end of the DNA better; the J call may be wrong. Germline CDR1 reads MNHEY; CDR2 reads SVGAGI. The CDR3 consists of 15 residues. CDR3 residues: CASSSLVAGGHEQFF. In DNA, the CDR3 is TGTGCCAGCAGTTCCCTCGTAGCGGGGGGGCATGAGCAGTTCTTC.

The chain uses TRBV13 and TRBJ1-1; D gene unclear. This CDR3 is built from 12 residues. Germline V gene sequence: CDR1 PRHDT, CDR2 FYEKMQ (reference sequence). Deletions cut 5 bases from V and 5 bases from J, with 9 bases between. The CDR3 DNA is TGTGCCAGCAGCGTTGGAGGGACTGAAGCTTTCTTT. Its translation is CASSVGGTEAFF.

The J gene is TRBJ2-7, the V gene TRBV7-6; 7 bases fit TRBD2. The CDR3 sequence is 16 residues long. V gave up 1 base and J gave up 2 bases; unmatched junction bases: 8. Per germline, CDR1 SGHVS and CDR2 FNYEAQ. The CDR3 protein is CASSLGASGTTYEQYF. DNA of the CDR3: TGTGCCAGCAGCTTAGGAGCTAGCGGAACAACCTACGAGCAGTACTTC. Drawing the rest from reference TRBV7-6 and TRBJ2-7, the complete variable domain is GAGVSQSPRYKVTKRGQDVALRCDPISGHVSLYWYRQALGQGPEFLTYFNYEAQQDKSGLPNDRFSAERPEGSISTLTIQRTEQRDSAMYRCASSLGASGTTYEQYFGPGTRLTVT.